The 20 T cell receptor beta chains below were found in one sample sequenced in a study of blood T cell repertoires in COVID-19. The table came from immunoSEQ multiplex PCR; TCRdb's copy has only in-frame clones and leaves some out. The sample contains around 160,000 clones, roughly 84% of which appear only once. Sequences were obtained from PBMCs or T cells enriched from blood (not recorded which). The receptor set was obtained from a woman between 45 and 65 years old who had been exposed to COVID-19.

The CDR3 loop is CASSLGTGINTEAFF. The CDR3 DNA is TGTGCCAGCAGCTTAGGAACAGGGATAAACACTGAAGCTTTCTTT. The rearrangement links TRBV11-2 to TRBJ1-1, with D perhaps matching TRBD1 (6 bases). Trimming shortened V by 1 base and J by 2 bases, and 11 bases separated the two germline ends. The CDR3 loop spans 15 amino acids. Per the germline V gene, CDR1 is SGHAT and CDR2 is FQNNGV.

The chain uses TRBV10-1 and TRBJ2-1; possible D gene TRBD1, 6 bases. The CDR3 is 15 amino acids. With 6 bases removed from V and 0 bases from J, the gap between germline ends came to 12 bases. Looked up from germline, CDR1 is WNHNN and CDR2 is SYGVQD (reference sequence). This CDR3 is CASSVQGSSYNEQFF. The CDR3 DNA sequence: TGCGCCAGCAGCGTCCAGGGGAGCTCCTACAATGAGCAGTTCTTC.

The J gene is TRBJ2-7, the V gene TRBV4-1; TRBD1 agrees at 9 bases. The J segment lost 5 bases and the V segment lost 0 bases, leaving 14 bases of the junction unmatched. The CDR3 covers 18 residues. Germline CDR1 reads MGHRA; CDR2 reads YSYEKL. CDR3 protein: CASSQEVNRGRVGNEQYF. The DNA of the CDR3 is TGCGCCAGCAGCCAAGAAGTGAACAGGGGGCGCGTCGGCAACGAGCAGTACTTC.

J is TRBJ2-4 and V is TRBV6-5; tentative D call: TRBD2 (6 bases). V was clipped by 7 bases and J by 2 bases, with 12 bases between them. There are 14 residues in the CDR3. The germline V gene encodes CDR1 MNHEY and CDR2 SVGAGI. CDR3 in DNA: TGTGCCAGCACCTCCGGGACTCCCAAAAACATTCAGTACTTC. Translated: CASTSGTPKNIQYF.

The genes are TRBV5-4 and TRBJ1-1, with TRBD1 identical over 7 bases. The CDR3 consists of 14 residues. With 6 bases clipped from V and 4 bases from J, the junction kept 9 bases outside the gene matches. Germline V gene lookup returns CDR1 SGHNT and CDR2 YYREEE (reference sequence). CDR3 sequence reads: CASTSPPGGTEAFF. The CDR3 DNA reads as TGTGCCAGCACCTCACCCCCAGGGGGCACTGAAGCTTTCTTT.

This chain uses TRBV13 with TRBJ1-6; D is possibly TRBD1 (5 bases). Germline assignment: CDR1 PRHDT and CDR2 FYEKMQ (reference sequence). Trimming removed 5 bases at V and 9 bases at J, with 8 bases between. The CDR3 sequence is 12 residues long. CDR3 protein: CASSPGSSPLHF. For the CDR3, the DNA is TGTGCCAGCAGCCCAGGGTCTTCACCCCTCCACTTT. The variable domain in full, with the rest retrieved from reference TRBV13 and TRBJ1-6, is AAGVIQSPRHLIKEKRETATLKCYPIPRHDTVYWYQQGPGQDPQFLISFYEKMQSDKGSIPDRFSAQQFSDYHSELNMSSLELGDSALYFCASSPGSSPLHFGNGTRLTVT.

V and J are TRBV5-6 and TRBJ2-7, with TRBD2 identical over 12 bases. V shed 3 bases and J 4 bases; nucleotides not matched to a gene: 5. This CDR3 contains 15 residues. Germline V gene lookup returns CDR1 SGHDT and CDR2 YYEEEE. The CDR3 sequence: CASSSTGLAGYEQYF. The CDR3 bases are TGTGCCAGCAGCTCGACGGGACTAGCGGGTTACGAGCAGTACTTC.

The J gene is TRBJ1-5, the V gene TRBV4-1; 9 bases line up with TRBD1. J lost 7 bases, V lost 2 bases, and 9 bases had no gene match. The CDR3 contains 16 residues. CDR1 and CDR2 (germline): MGHRA, YSYEKL. The CDR3 spells CASSQTGTGRVQPQHF. For the CDR3, the DNA is TGCGCCAGCAGCCAAACCGGGACAGGGAGAGTCCAGCCCCAGCATTTT.

The sample holds a few counts of this clone. V gene TRBV9 combines with J gene TRBJ1-3; D uncertain. The V end lost 4 bases, the J end lost 0 bases, and 14 bases lay between the germline ends. The CDR3 contains 16 residues. Germline values: CDR1 SGDLS, CDR2 YYNGEE. CDR3 sequence (DNA): TGTGCCAGCAGCAGGTTTTCAGGATCCTCTGGAAACACCATATATTTT. Amino acids: CASSRFSGSSGNTIYF.

In this sample, this clone turned up a few times. This chain links TRBV5-1 with TRBJ1-2, with D perhaps matching TRBD1 (6 bases). This CDR3 comprises 16 residues. Germline loops: CDR1 SGHRS, CDR2 YFSETQ. The germline V and J ends were trimmed by 3 bases and 4 bases, with 19 bases remaining between them. The CDR3 protein is CASSSGPTGNSYGYTF. The CDR3 DNA reads as TGCGCCAGCAGCTCGGGTCCTACAGGGAATTCCTATGGCTACACCTTC.

J is TRBJ1-5 and V is TRBV18; the match to TRBD1 covers 12 bases. Trimming cost V 2 bases and J 0 bases; bases outside gene matches: 8. Germline V gives CDR1 KGHSH, CDR2 LQKENI. The length of the CDR3 is 19 residues. In DNA, the CDR3 is TGTGCCAGCTCACCAGGGACAGGGGGCGGAAGGTATAGCAATCAGCCCCAGCATTTT. Translated: CASSPGTGGGRYSNQPQHF.

This clone was observed a single time. The chain uses TRBV27 and TRBJ1-2, with 8 bases matching TRBD1. J gave up 7 bases and V 6 bases, and 10 bases lay outside the gene matches. The CDR3 length is 14 residues. Germline V gene sequence: CDR1 MNHEY, CDR2 SMNVEV (reference sequence). CDR3 coding DNA: TGTGCCAGCAGCCCCCCCAGGGGGCTGGGTGGCTACACCTTC. Its protein product is CASSPPRGLGGYTF.

The chain carries TRBV28 and TRBJ2-7; 8 bases agree with TRBD1. The junction had 6 bases not matched to a gene; V was cut back by 5 bases and J by 0 bases. This CDR3 has 15 residues. The germline gives CDR1 MDHEN, CDR2 SYDVKM. This CDR3 reads CASSAQGAHSYEQYF. The DNA for the CDR3 is TGTGCCAGCAGTGCCCAGGGGGCCCACTCCTACGAGCAGTACTTC. Variable domain in full (rest from reference TRBV28 and TRBJ2-7): DVKVTQSSRYLVKRTGEKVFLECVQDMDHENMFWYRQDPGLGLRLIYFSYDVKMKEKGDIPEGYSVSREKKERFSLILESASTNQTSMYLCASSAQGAHSYEQYFGPGTRLTVT.

CDR3 DNA sequence: TGCGCCAGCAGGGGGGACAGGGTCGCTCAGCCCCAGCATTTT. Translated, it gives CASRGDRVAQPQHF. This sequence joins TRBV10-2 and TRBJ1-5, with 9 bases aligning to TRBD1. Germline assignment: CDR1 WSHSY and CDR2 SAAADI. The trim removed 6 bases at V and 6 bases at J, leaving 6 bases unmatched. CDR3 length equals 14 residues.

The V call is TRBV4-2, the J call TRBJ1-2, with D hard to call. Looked up from germline, CDR1 is LGHNA and CDR2 is YNFKEQ. CDR3 length: 14 amino acids. Deletions cut 5 bases from V and 2 bases from J, with 12 bases between. The CDR3 nucleotides read TGTGCCAGCAGCTCGCACGGCGGGAACTATGGCTACACCTTC. It translates to CASSSHGGNYGYTF.

Concerning this clone itself: One end of the junction fails to match germline, which may point to a read error. This chain joins TRBV18 and TRBJ2-6, with D perhaps TRBD1 (7 bases). Germline V gene data show CDR1 as KGHSH and CDR2 as LQKENI. The CDR3 is made up of 18 amino acids. In nucleotides, the CDR3 is TGTGCCAGCTCCCCACGGACAGGTGGGGGGTCTGGGGCCAACGTCCTGACTTTC. This encodes CASSPRTGGGSGANVLTF.

This chain connects TRBV2 to TRBJ2-5; no definite D call. This CDR3 has 12 amino acids. Per the germline V gene, CDR1 is SNHLY and CDR2 is FYNNEI. V dropped 1 base and J dropped 9 bases, with 9 bases sitting between them. The CDR3 DNA is TGTGCCAGCAGTGAAGGGTCAAAGCCCCAGTACTTC. It codes for CASSEGSKPQYF.

This rearrangement joins TRBV15 to TRBJ2-7; 11 bases match TRBD1. V was pared by 5 bases and J by 6 bases, with 12 bases of the junction left unmatched. The CDR3 is made up of 16 amino acids. Germline V lookup: CDR1 LNHNV, CDR2 YYDKDF (reference sequence). This chain's CDR3 is CATSRNVRDRGSEQYF. CDR3 nucleotides: TGTGCCACCAGCCGAAACGTTCGGGACAGGGGGTCCGAGCAGTACTTC. Together with reference TRBV15 and TRBJ2-7, the CDR3 gives the full variable domain: DAMVIQNPRYQVTQFGKPVTLSCSQTLNHNVMYWYQQKSSQAPKLLFHYYDKDFNNEADTPDNFQSRRPNTSFCFLDIRSPGLGDTAMYLCATSRNVRDRGSEQYFGPGTRLTVT.

The rearrangement links TRBV4-1 to TRBJ1-1; perhaps TRBD1 as D (6 bases). The V end was cut by 0 bases, the J end by 1 base, with 9 bases between. This CDR3 is 15 amino acids long. CDR1 and CDR2 from the germline V gene are MGHRA and YSYEKL. The CDR3 bases are TGCGCCAGCAGCCAAGACGGGACATCGAACACTGAAGCTTTCTTT. Translated, it gives CASSQDGTSNTEAFF.

This chain connects TRBV10-2 to TRBJ2-3; D is unclear. This CDR3 region has 14 residues. In germline, CDR1 is WSHSY, CDR2 SAAADI. V lost 3 bases and J 4 bases, leaving 11 bases between the germline ends. This CDR3 reads CASSELVSPDTQYF. The CDR3 DNA follows: TGCGCCAGCAGTGAATTGGTTAGTCCAGATACGCAGTATTTT.